The rows below give T cell receptor beta chains drawn from one sample of a study of identical twins. TCRdb used MiXCR to reprocess the 5' RACE reads, holding one entry per CDR3 protein. The sample has fewer than 550,000 distinct CDR3 sequences; roughly 15% are singletons. These data were likewise used in another study, on yellow fever vaccine responses in identical twins.

Sequencing was performed on CD4+ T cells sorted from blood. The source of these receptors is a woman aged 18-29 years in good health. Both conserved end residues are trimmed from each CDR3.

v_gene: TRBV24-1; j_gene: TRBJ2-1; CDR3aa: ATSDGDGNNEQF
v_gene: TRBV5-1; j_gene: TRBJ2-3; CDR3aa: ASSQTGGDTQY
v_gene: TRBV29-1; j_gene: TRBJ1-1; CDR3aa: SVDRGGKNTEAF
v_gene: TRBV3-1; j_gene: TRBJ2-7; CDR3aa: ASSHPYGEQY
v_gene: TRBV7-8; j_gene: TRBJ2-3; CDR3aa: ASSPGRLAGVVDTQY
v_gene: TRBV10-3; j_gene: TRBJ2-3; CDR3aa: AIRRTGSGDTQY
v_gene: TRBV18; j_gene: TRBJ2-1; CDR3aa: ASSPRDREFNEQF
v_gene: TRBV11-2; j_gene: TRBJ2-5; CDR3aa: ASSSGVGETQY
v_gene: TRBV10-3; j_gene: TRBJ2-7; CDR3aa: AIKGGSVYEQY
v_gene: TRBV15; j_gene: TRBJ1-6; CDR3aa: ATSRDTGSGSPLH
v_gene: TRBV20-1; j_gene: TRBJ2-5; CDR3aa: SALDPETQY
v_gene: TRBV12-3/TRBV12-4; j_gene: TRBJ2-1; CDR3aa: ASNLHGSYNEQF
v_gene: TRBV6-2/TRBV6-3; j_gene: TRBJ2-7; CDR3aa: ASSKNPGRTPYEQY
v_gene: TRBV5-1; j_gene: TRBJ2-4; CDR3aa: ASSRTGEGGNIQY